This TCR beta chain was identified during a study of CD8+ T cells in alopecia areata. At the level of the study: Tofacitinib administration to treated patients was oral, at 5 to 10 mg twice daily. Overall study results and limits: Sequencing of scalp samples also includes resident alphabeta T cells from normal skin.

Notes on this clone: What it recognizes is unknown.

Following extraction, RNA underwent reverse transcription to cDNA, which served as the sequencing template. Sequencing used immunoSEQ multiplex PCR; TCRdb keeps in-frame clones, though not all of them. The table lists 90,000 to 100,000 clones, roughly 47% of them singletons. The germline V gene encodes CDR1 SGHTA and CDR2 FQGNSA. CDR3 length: 15 amino acids. The V end lost 3 bases, the J end lost 3 bases, and 13 bases lay between the germline ends. The sequence was collected from a human donor with alopecia areata. Sequencing was performed on CD4+ T cells sorted from blood. The gene calls are TRBV7-2 and TRBJ2-3, with D unresolved. The CDR3 loop is CASSFQVSSTDTQYF. CDR3 in DNA: TGTGCCAGCAGCTTCCAAGTATCGTCGACAGATACGCAGTATTTT.